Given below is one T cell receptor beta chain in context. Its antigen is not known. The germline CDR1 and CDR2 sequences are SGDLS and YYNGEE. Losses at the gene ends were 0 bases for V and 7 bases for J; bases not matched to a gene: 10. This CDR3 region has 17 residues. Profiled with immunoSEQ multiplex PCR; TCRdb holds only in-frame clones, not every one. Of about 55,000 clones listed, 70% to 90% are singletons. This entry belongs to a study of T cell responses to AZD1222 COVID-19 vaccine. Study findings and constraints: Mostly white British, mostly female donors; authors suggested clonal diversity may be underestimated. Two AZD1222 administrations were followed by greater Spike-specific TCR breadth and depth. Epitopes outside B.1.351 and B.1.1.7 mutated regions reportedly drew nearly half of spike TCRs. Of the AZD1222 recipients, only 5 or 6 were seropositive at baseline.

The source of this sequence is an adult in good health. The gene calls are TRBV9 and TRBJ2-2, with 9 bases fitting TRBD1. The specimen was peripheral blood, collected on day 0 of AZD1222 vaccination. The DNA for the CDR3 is TGTGCCAGCAGCGTAGGCCCCGGGACAGGGAAAAACGGGGAGCTGTTTTTT. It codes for CASSVGPGTGKNGELFF.